These 20 T cell receptor beta chains were sequenced from one sample in a study of CXCR3-negative and CXCR3-positive naive CD8 T cells. Study results and caveats: CXCR3-expressing naive cells carried TRB CDR3s more hydrophobic than those of CXCR3-negative naive cells.

Their target antigens are unknown. The study made its TRB cDNA libraries by 5' RACE, adding UMI labels. TCRdb derives one entry per CDR3 protein from the 5' RACE reads, leaving out DNA. The record lists approximately 59,000 distinct CDR3 sequences, of which the ten most abundant hold 0.55% to 0.75%. Input material: naive CXCR3+ CD8+ T cells from blood. As for subset: CD45RO-CCR7+CD27+CD95- naive CD8+ T cells expressing CXCR3 (TNR3+). Every receptor here comes from a human donor in good health. Some clones in this sample may be carry-over from other donors' samples.

V is TRBV29-1 and J is TRBJ2-7; the D call of TRBD1 rests on TCRdb alone, since no DNA is present to check it. The CDR3 runs to 12 residues. Germline V lookup: CDR1 SQVTM, CDR2 ANQGSEA. This CDR3 is CSVLTGSYEQYF.

The chain couples TRBV5-1 to TRBJ1-1; checking the TCRdb D call of TRBD1 is not possible without DNA. Germline CDR1 SGHRS, CDR2 YFSETQ. CDR3 length equals 14 residues. CDR3 sequence: CASSATGRNTEAFF. Together with reference TRBV5-1 and TRBJ1-1, the CDR3 gives the full variable domain: KAGVTQTPRYLIKTRGQQVTLSCSPISGHRSVSWYQQTPGQGLQFLFEYFSETQRNKGNFPGRFSGRQFSNSRSEMNVSTLELGDSALYLCASSATGRNTEAFFGQGTRLTVV.

V gene TRBV10-3 combines with J gene TRBJ2-7. The germline gives CDR1 ENHRY, CDR2 SYGVKD. The CDR3 length is 11 residues. The CDR3 sequence: CAISVGSEQYF.

This chain joins TRBV24-1 and TRBJ1-5. This CDR3 is built from 20 residues. Germline lookup yields CDR1 KGHDR and CDR2 SFDVKD. CDR3 sequence: CATSDFFGYTSKGSNQPQHF.

The V and J genes are TRBV2 and TRBJ1-4; checking the TCRdb D call of TRBD1 is not possible without DNA. The CDR3 consists of 16 residues. Germline CDR1 SNHLY, CDR2 FYNNEI. The CDR3 sequence is CASSESPRATNEKLFF.

V gene TRBV29-1 combines with J gene TRBJ2-5; TCRdb proposes TRBD1, but this gene call is untestable without DNA. Germline V lookup: CDR1 SQVTM, CDR2 ANQGSEA. This CDR3 is 15 amino acids long. The CDR3 spells CSVDRLLGGKETQYF. Based on the CDR3 plus reference TRBV29-1 and TRBJ2-5, the full variable domain is SAVISQKPSRDICQRGTSLTIQCQVDSQVTMMFWYRQQPGQSLTLIATANQGSEATYESGFVIDKFPISRPNLTFSTLTVSNMSPEDSSIYLCSVDRLLGGKETQYFGPGTRLLVL.

The rearrangement joins TRBV9 to TRBJ1-2. Germline V CDR1 and CDR2: SGDLS, YYNGEE. This CDR3 is built from 16 residues. CDR3 sequence reads: CASSVGSRGWDYGYTF.

This chain joins TRBV6-2 or TRBV6-3 and TRBJ1-1; TCRdb's D gene call, TRBD1, goes unchecked for lack of DNA. Germline V gives CDR1 MNHEY, CDR2 SVGEGT. CDR3 length: 11 residues. CDR3 region: CASLTGAEAFF.

The V call is TRBV6-6, the J call TRBJ2-3; TCRdb calls TRBD1, which cannot be checked without DNA. The germline gives CDR1 MNHNY, CDR2 SVGAGI (reference sequence). This CDR3 region has 17 residues. This chain's CDR3 is CASSSAADRGLTDTQYF.

J is TRBJ2-3 and V is TRBV6-6; absent DNA, TCRdb's TRBD1 call cannot be checked. Germline CDR1 MNHNY, CDR2 SVGAGI (reference sequence). This CDR3 has 16 residues. The CDR3 sequence is CASSYSDRTSTDTQYF.

The rearrangement uses TRBV12-3 or TRBV12-4 and TRBJ1-1. This CDR3 contains 14 residues. The chain's CDR3 is CASSLSAAFTEAFF.

The chain couples TRBV10-3 to TRBJ2-1; TCRdb designates TRBD1, a call that cannot be tested without DNA. CDR3 length: 18 amino acids. The germline CDR1 and CDR2 sequences are ENHRY and SYGVKD. This CDR3 is CAISEMSSRTVLIYEQFF.

V is TRBV28 and J is TRBJ2-7; TCRdb proposes TRBD1, but this gene call is untestable without DNA. The CDR3 loop spans 15 amino acids. The germline V gene encodes CDR1 MDHEN and CDR2 SYDVKM. The CDR3 loop is CASTTGSSNSYEQYF.

The chain carries TRBV27 and TRBJ2-1; lacking DNA, the TRBD2 call made by TCRdb goes unchecked. The CDR3 totals 14 residues. Germline lookup yields CDR1 MNHEY and CDR2 SMNVEV (reference sequence). The CDR3 protein is CASTLAGDYNEQFF.

The V call is TRBV27, the J call TRBJ1-2; TCRdb returns TRBD1, unconfirmable since there is no DNA. This CDR3 comprises 14 residues. Per germline, CDR1 MNHEY and CDR2 SMNVEV (reference sequence). The CDR3 loop reads CASSLTGGSNGYTF.

V and J are TRBV5-6 and TRBJ2-5; the D gene TCRdb calls, TRBD1, cannot be checked with no DNA. The CDR3 loop spans 15 amino acids. The germline V gene encodes CDR1 SGHDT and CDR2 YYEEEE. The CDR3 here is CASSQTGGAGETQYF.

The rearrangement uses TRBV12-3 or TRBV12-4 and TRBJ1-2. The CDR3 extends over 14 amino acids. The CDR3 sequence: CASSLETMAYGYTF.

The J gene is TRBJ2-3, the V gene TRBV28; lacking DNA, the TRBD2 call made by TCRdb goes unchecked. Germline V gene sequence: CDR1 MDHEN, CDR2 SYDVKM. CDR3 length: 15 amino acids. Here the CDR3 reads CASSLSAGSTDTQYF. The full variable domain, its missing parts supplied by reference TRBV28 and TRBJ2-3, is DVKVTQSSRYLVKRTGEKVFLECVQDMDHENMFWYRQDPGLGLRLIYFSYDVKMKEKGDIPEGYSVSREKKERFSLILESASTNQTSMYLCASSLSAGSTDTQYFGPGTRLTVL.

The chain has TRBV10-3 and TRBJ2-1; TCRdb outputs TRBD1, but without DNA this stays unchecked. The germline V gene has CDR1 ENHRY and CDR2 SYGVKD. This CDR3 has 15 amino acids. The chain's CDR3 is CAISGTGTTYNEQFF.

The chain links TRBV19 to TRBJ2-1. The CDR3 has 15 amino acids. Germline V gene lookup returns CDR1 LNHDA and CDR2 SQIVND (reference sequence). The CDR3 here is CASRFGVLGSDEQFF.